These 32 T cell receptor beta chains share one sample of origin, sequenced in a study of shared clonotypes between healthy human individuals. Naive CD8 cells lacked CD45RO, underwent positive selection for CCR7 and left out terminally differentiated effector memory CD45RA+ cells. Repertoires were generated with immunoSEQ multiplex PCR, while TCRdb's copy carries only in-frame clones and drops some. The sample holds about 2.1 million clones, 85% to 95% seen once. The specimen sequenced was naive CD8+ T cells from PBMCs. Source of these receptors: a man between 18 and 29 years old in good health. Some clones in this sample may be carry-over from other donors' samples.

This chain links TRBV7-9 with TRBJ1-4; tentatively, D is TRBD1 (6 bases). In germline, CDR1 is SEHNR, CDR2 FQNEAQ (reference sequence). V was trimmed by 4 bases and J by 7 bases, leaving 25 bases between them. The CDR3 covers 18 residues. The CDR3 DNA reads as TGTGCCAGCAGCTCGCGAACAGGGATCGAGAACAGGCGTGAAAAACTGTTTTTT. It codes for CASSSRTGIENRREKLFF.

The V gene is TRBV5-4, the J gene TRBJ2-7, with D uncertain. There are 13 residues in the CDR3. V was clipped by 2 bases and J by 2 bases, with 8 bases between them. Looked up from germline, CDR1 is SGHNT and CDR2 is YYREEE (reference sequence). DNA of the CDR3: TGTGCCAGCAGCTTTGATGCGGCCTACGAGCAGTACTTC. Its translation is CASSFDAAYEQYF.

As to this clone: Other DNA sequences in the same sample also yield this CDR3. The V call is TRBV19, the J call TRBJ2-1; D ambiguous. This CDR3 spans 13 amino acids. V lost 3 bases and J lost 2, with 5 bases in between. The germline V gene has CDR1 LNHDA and CDR2 SQIVND (reference sequence). CDR3 region: CASSMGTYNEQFF. The CDR3 nucleotides are TGTGCCAGTAGTATGGGGACCTACAATGAGCAGTTCTTC. Together with reference TRBV19 and TRBJ2-1, the CDR3 gives the full variable domain: DGGITQSPKYLFRKEGQNVTLSCEQNLNHDAMYWYRQDPGQGLRLIYYSQIVNDFQKGDIAEGYSVSREKKESFPLTVTSAQKNPTAFYLCASSMGTYNEQFFGPGTRLTVL.

The chain carries TRBV28 and TRBJ2-7; 13 bases are a match to TRBD2. In germline, CDR1 is MDHEN, CDR2 SYDVKM. CDR3 length: 16 amino acids. V shed 6 bases and J 2 bases; nucleotides not matched to a gene: 7. The CDR3 DNA reads TGTGCCAGCAGGGGACTAGCGGGATCCCTTACCTACGAGCAGTACTTC. Protein sequence: CASRGLAGSLTYEQYF.

About this clone itself: Other DNA sequences of this sample code for an identical CDR3. This chain joins TRBV27 and TRBJ1-5; unclear D gene. This CDR3 contains 14 residues. Trimming removed 0 bases at V and 3 bases at J, with 6 bases between. Germline V gene data show CDR1 as MNHEY and CDR2 as SMNVEV (reference sequence). The CDR3 bases are TGTGCCAGCAGTTTATCCTCTTCCAATCAGCCCCAGCATTTT. Residues: CASSLSSSNQPQHF.

The gene calls are TRBV29-1 and TRBJ2-1; no clear D. The CDR3 runs 14 residues. Trimming pared 6 bases from V and 0 bases from J, leaving 12 bases between. CDR1 is SQVTM, CDR2 ANQGSEA, per germline. The CDR3 loop reads CSVMGIRSYNEQFF. The CDR3 region has the DNA TGCAGCGTGATGGGGATCCGCTCCTACAATGAGCAGTTCTTC.

This chain links TRBV7-9 with TRBJ2-3; 11 bases are a match to TRBD2. CDR1 SEHNR and CDR2 FQNEAQ come from the germline V gene (reference sequence). Trimming removed 5 bases from V and 8 bases from J; junction bases left unmatched: 9. This CDR3 is built from 15 residues. The CDR3 DNA follows: TGTGCCAGCAGCCCCGAGGTAGCGGGAGGGGGTACGCAGTATTTT. This encodes CASSPEVAGGGTQYF.

This clone is a singleton in its sample. The same CDR3 can be traced to other DNA sequences in this sample. The chain is built from TRBV9 and TRBJ1-3; 9 nucleotides agree with TRBD1. Unmatched junction bases numbered 3, after V lost 3 bases and J lost 2 bases. The CDR3 has 15 amino acids. Germline V gene lookup returns CDR1 SGDLS and CDR2 YYNGEE. CDR3 sequence: CASSGGTGTGNTIYF. CDR3 in DNA: TGTGCCAGCAGCGGCGGGACAGGGACTGGAAACACCATATATTTT.

V usage is TRBV27 and J usage is TRBJ2-5, with D maybe TRBD2 (5 bases). Per the germline V gene, CDR1 is MNHEY and CDR2 is SMNVEV (reference sequence). The CDR3 covers 14 residues. V gave up 6 bases and J gave up 7 bases, with 18 bases separating them. CDR3 nucleotide sequence: TGTGCCAGCAGGCGGGTACTAGGCCTCGGGACCCAGTACTTC. Amino acids: CASRRVLGLGTQYF.

The chain combines TRBV28 with TRBJ2-3; TRBD2 matches 9 bases. Germline values: CDR1 MDHEN, CDR2 SYDVKM. The trim removed 3 bases at V and 6 bases at J, leaving 7 bases unmatched. This CDR3 spans 15 amino acids. The CDR3: CASSLASGIIDTQYF. The CDR3 DNA reads TGTGCCAGCAGTTTGGCTAGCGGGATTATTGATACGCAGTATTTT.

This clone was seen only once. This chain joins TRBV4-1 and TRBJ2-5; 7 bases are shared with TRBD1. The CDR3 length is 15 residues. Trimming removed 2 bases from V and 4 bases from J; junction bases left unmatched: 7. Germline CDR1 reads MGHRA; CDR2 reads YSYEKL. CDR3 in amino acids: CASSQSWDSRETQYF. The CDR3 DNA is TGCGCCAGCAGCCAATCCTGGGACAGCAGAGAGACCCAGTACTTC.

The V and J genes are TRBV28 and TRBJ1-1; D unclear. With 6 bases removed from V and 3 bases from J, the gap between germline ends came to 17 bases. The CDR3 spans 15 residues. CDR1 and CDR2 (germline): MDHEN, SYDVKM. The CDR3 here is CASRPRRAADTEAFF. CDR3 DNA sequence: TGTGCCAGCAGGCCACGTAGGGCGGCGGACACTGAAGCTTTCTTT. Full variable domain (missing parts from reference TRBV28 and TRBJ1-1): DVKVTQSSRYLVKRTGEKVFLECVQDMDHENMFWYRQDPGLGLRLIYFSYDVKMKEKGDIPEGYSVSREKKERFSLILESASTNQTSMYLCASRPRRAADTEAFFGQGTRLTVV.

Concerning this clone: Distinct nucleotide sequences in the sample also encode this CDR3. The rearrangement uses TRBV4-1 and TRBJ1-1; the D gene is possibly TRBD1 (6 bases). The V and J ends lost 1 base and 0 bases respectively, with 9 bases between them. Germline CDR1 reads MGHRA; CDR2 reads YSYEKL. The CDR3 spans 15 residues. The DNA for the CDR3 is TGCGCCAGCAGCCAAGGGGGGGGGCTGAACACTGAAGCTTTCTTT. Protein product: CASSQGGGLNTEAFF.

V is TRBV5-5 and J is TRBJ2-7; 9 nucleotides align to TRBD1. Per germline, CDR1 SGHKS and CDR2 YYEKEE (reference sequence). This CDR3 region has 15 residues. V lost 3 bases to trimming and J lost 7 bases; unmatched junction nucleotides: 11. The CDR3 reads CASSYLLQGAVEQYF. CDR3 bases: TGTGCCAGCAGCTATCTTTTACAGGGGGCGGTGGAGCAGTACTTC.

The chain employs TRBV6-5 and TRBJ2-1; tentatively, D is TRBD1 (6 bases). The CDR3 sequence is 14 residues long. Trimming took off 4 bases at V and 4 bases at J, with 11 bases between the two ends. Germline CDR1 MNHEY, CDR2 SVGAGI. CDR3 in DNA: TGTGCCAGCAGTTCGTCCGGGACATACAATGAGCAGTTCTTC. Translating it yields CASSSSGTYNEQFF.

This clone occurred once. This chain links TRBV5-1 with TRBJ2-7, with TRBD2 matching 7 bases. CDR3 length: 15 residues. V lost 4 bases and J lost 7; bases outside the gene matches: 14. CDR1 is SGHRS, CDR2 YFSETQ, per germline. The CDR3 coding sequence is TGCGCCAGCAGCCAGGAGCGGGACCTGACGCGGGAGCAGTACTTC. Amino acids: CASSQERDLTREQYF.

The chain is built from TRBV29-1 and TRBJ1-2; a possible D gene is TRBD1 (6 bases). This CDR3 comprises 15 residues. The germline CDR1 and CDR2 sequences are SQVTM and ANQGSEA. With 0 bases removed from V and 8 bases from J, the gap between germline ends came to 19 bases. The CDR3 is CSVEDRDTYYIGYTF. Written as DNA, the CDR3 is TGCAGCGTTGAAGATCGGGACACCTATTATATCGGCTACACCTTC. The variable domain in full, with the rest retrieved from reference TRBV29-1 and TRBJ1-2, is SAVISQKPSRDICQRGTSLTIQCQVDSQVTMMFWYRQQPGQSLTLIATANQGSEATYESGFVIDKFPISRPNLTFSTLTVSNMSPEDSSIYLCSVEDRDTYYIGYTFGSGTRLTVV.

The CDR3 protein is CASSVTGIWSEQYF. The CDR3 region has the DNA TGTGCCAGCAGTGTGACAGGGATATGGTCCGAGCAGTACTTC. The V call is TRBV27, the J call TRBJ2-7; 7 bases map to TRBD1. The germline gives CDR1 MNHEY, CDR2 SMNVEV (reference sequence). CDR3 length: 14 residues. Trimming took 5 bases from V and 6 from J; bases not matched to a gene: 10.

For the CDR3, the DNA is TGTGCCAGCAGCGTACACCGGGAGACAGATACGCAGTATTTT. Translation: CASSVHRETDTQYF. The chain joins TRBV4-2 to TRBJ2-3, with D tentatively TRBD2 (6 bases). Per germline, CDR1 LGHNA and CDR2 YNFKEQ. Between the trimmed V and J ends, which lost 5 bases and 3 bases, there was a span of 12 bases. CDR3 length: 14 amino acids.

The genes are TRBV28 and TRBJ2-5; possible D gene TRBD1, 6 bases. The CDR3 spans 14 residues. Germline values: CDR1 MDHEN, CDR2 SYDVKM. V lost 5 bases and J lost 1, with 11 bases in between. CDR3 DNA: TGTGCCAGCAGTCGAACAGGGTTCCAAGAGACCCAGTACTTC. Residues: CASSRTGFQETQYF.

This clone was observed a handful of times. V is TRBV28 and J is TRBJ2-7; 9 bases align to TRBD2. The trim removed 3 bases at V and 12 bases at J, leaving 9 bases unmatched. Looked up from germline, CDR1 is MDHEN and CDR2 is SYDVKM. CDR3 length equals 13 residues. CDR3 amino acids: CASSLWAGGPRYF. The CDR3 DNA reads TGTGCCAGCAGTTTGTGGGCGGGAGGGCCGCGGTACTTC. Supplemented by reference TRBV28 and TRBJ2-7, the full variable domain reads DVKVTQSSRYLVKRTGEKVFLECVQDMDHENMFWYRQDPGLGLRLIYFSYDVKMKEKGDIPEGYSVSREKKERFSLILESASTNQTSMYLCASSLWAGGPRYFGPGTRLTVT.

This clone turned up a few times. The V gene is TRBV28, the J gene TRBJ1-5; 10 bases align to TRBD1. CDR3 length equals 14 residues. Trimming took 4 bases from V and 6 from J; bases not matched to a gene: 3. Germline CDR1 reads MDHEN; CDR2 reads SYDVKM. The CDR3 protein is CASSWGQGIQPQHF. CDR3 DNA sequence: TGTGCCAGCAGTTGGGGACAGGGGATTCAGCCCCAGCATTTT.

This chain joins TRBV28 and TRBJ2-7; D not certain. The germline V and J ends were trimmed by 3 bases and 5 bases, with 11 bases remaining between them. Germline lookup yields CDR1 MDHEN and CDR2 SYDVKM. The CDR3 loop spans 13 amino acids. CDR3 in DNA: TGTGCCAGCAGTTTTGACGTGGAAAACGAGCAGTACTTC. Its protein is CASSFDVENEQYF.

The chain recombines TRBV4-1 with TRBJ2-5; perhaps TRBD2 as D (5 bases). The CDR3 covers 17 residues. V lost 0 bases and J 1 base, leaving 15 bases between the germline ends. Germline assignment: CDR1 MGHRA and CDR2 YSYEKL. The CDR3 nucleotides are TGCGCCAGCAGCCAAGATAGGGCAATAGGGAGCCAAGAGACCCAGTACTTC. It yields the protein CASSQDRAIGSQETQYF.

The V call is TRBV11-2, the J call TRBJ2-1, with D unclear. Trimming cost V 3 bases and J 8 bases, with 5 bases left between them. The germline V gene encodes CDR1 SGHAT and CDR2 FQNNGV. This CDR3 has 11 residues. The CDR3 coding sequence is TGTGCCAGCAGCTTTGTCCATGAGCAGTTCTTC. Translated: CASSFVHEQFF.

The chain couples TRBV2 to TRBJ2-7; TRBD1 matches at 8 bases. V lost 5 bases, J lost 5 bases, and 8 bases stayed unmatched. This CDR3 contains 14 residues. Germline V gene data show CDR1 as SNHLY and CDR2 as FYNNEI. CDR3 loop: CASSTGQGFHEQYF. Written as DNA, the CDR3 is TGTGCCAGCAGTACAGGACAGGGTTTCCACGAGCAGTACTTC.

The rearrangement links TRBV9 to TRBJ2-5; possibly TRBD1 for D (7 bases). This CDR3 spans 15 amino acids. V was pared by 5 bases and J by 2 bases, with 16 bases between. Germline V gene sequence: CDR1 SGDLS, CDR2 YYNGEE. The CDR3 reads CASSAGGGRQETQYF. CDR3 bases: TGTGCCAGCAGTGCCGGAGGGGGCAGACAAGAGACCCAGTACTTC.

The chain links TRBV5-1 to TRBJ2-1; TRBD2 matches at 8 bases. With V trimmed by 1 base and J by 8 bases, 17 bases remained unmatched. The germline V gene has CDR1 SGHRS and CDR2 YFSETQ. CDR3 size: 18 residues. This CDR3 is CASSLIPQERGLLHEQFF. As DNA, the CDR3 is TGCGCCAGCAGCTTGATCCCACAAGAGCGGGGGCTGCTCCATGAGCAGTTCTTC.

In nucleotides, the CDR3 is TGTGCCAGCTCACCACAGGGGGGCGATTATAATGAGCAGTTCTTC. This codes for CASSPQGGDYNEQFF. The rearrangement joins TRBV18 to TRBJ2-1; perhaps D is TRBD1 or TRBD2 (6 bases each). Trimming removed 1 base at V and 7 bases at J, with 14 bases between. CDR1 and CDR2 (germline): KGHSH, LQKENI. The length of the CDR3 is 15 residues.

The rearrangement links TRBV14 to TRBJ1-4, with unresolved D. Germline V gives CDR1 SGHDN, CDR2 FVKESK. V was pared by 6 bases and J by 4 bases, with 9 bases between. This CDR3 is built from 13 residues. The CDR3 spells CASRGRGNEKLFF. CDR3 sequence (DNA): TGTGCCAGCAGAGGGCGGGGTAATGAAAAACTGTTTTTT.

V gene TRBV7-9 combines with J gene TRBJ2-5, with D hard to call. From germline, CDR1 is SEHNR and CDR2 FQNEAQ (reference sequence). The CDR3 is made up of 12 amino acids. The V end was cut by 5 bases, the J end by 5 bases, with 9 bases between. CDR3 sequence reads: CASSQRPETQYF. The CDR3 DNA follows: TGTGCCAGCAGCCAACGGCCCGAGACCCAGTACTTC.

This clone has just one count. This chain links TRBV5-1 with TRBJ2-7; 7 bases align to TRBD1. CDR3 length: 14 amino acids. The J segment lost 2 bases and the V segment lost 0 bases, leaving 2 bases of the junction unmatched. CDR1 SGHRS and CDR2 YFSETQ come from the germline V gene. The CDR3 here is CASSLGDSTYEQYF. CDR3 nucleotide sequence: TGCGCCAGCAGCTTGGGGGACAGCACCTACGAGCAGTACTTC.